The rows below give T cell receptor beta chains drawn from one sample of a study of tumor-infiltrating lymphocytes in localized non-small cell lung cancer. Clones were read by immunoSEQ multiplex PCR, and TCRdb kept only the in-frame ones, dropping some. This table holds 9,500 or so clones, around 72% found once. The specimen was lung tumor tissue. Every receptor here comes from a human donor with non-small cell lung cancer. Both conserved end residues are part of each CDR3. D genes are given only for firm matches. Clone size is stated in some rows and not others, as once, few, many or a class when expanded.

v_call	j_call	d_call	clone_size	cdr3_nt	cdr3_aa
TRBV7-3	TRBJ2-1	-	-	TGTGCCAGCAGCTTTTCTTCTTCGGGCAATGAGCAGTTCTTC	CASSFSSSGNEQFF
TRBV5-1	TRBJ2-2	TRBD2	-	TGCGCCAGCAGCTATAGCGGGGGGACCGGGGAGCTGTTTTTT	CASSYSGGTGELFF
TRBV5-6	TRBJ2-3	-	-	TGTGCCAGCAGCACGGGTGGGGGCACAGATACGCAGTATTTT	CASSTGGGTDTQYF
TRBV9	TRBJ1-6	TRBD1	-	TGTGCCAGCAGCGTATTATCCGGGACAGGGGATTCACCCCTCCACTTT	CASSVLSGTGDSPLHF
TRBV7-9	TRBJ2-7	-	-	TGTGCCAGCAGCCAATCGGGGCTGACTCAGGAGCAGTACTTC	CASSQSGLTQEQYF
TRBV9	TRBJ1-2	-	once	TGTGCCAGCACCGAACATCCCGCCGGCACGATTAACTATGGCTACACCTTC	CASTEHPAGTINYGYTF
TRBV29-1	TRBJ2-7	-	-	TGCAGCGTTGAAGAAGCTGGCTACGAGCAGTACTTC	CSVEEAGYEQYF
TRBV7-9	TRBJ2-2	-	-	TGTGCCAGCAGCTTCCTCACCGGGGAGCTGTTTTTT	CASSFLTGELFF
TRBV12-2	TRBJ2-3	-	-	TGTGCAAGTCGCTTTCTAGGGACTCGCGGTGATACGCAGTATTTT	CASRFLGTRGDTQYF
TRBV7-6	TRBJ2-5	TRBD1	-	TGTGCCAGCAGCCCCCTCCCCGGACAGGAGGAGACCCAGTACTTC	CASSPLPGQEETQYF
TRBV15	TRBJ1-3	-	once	TGTGCCACCAGTAGCCCCGGGGCCCCCAGTGTAACCATATATTTT	CATSSPGAPSVTIYF
TRBV7-9	TRBJ2-1	TRBD2	-	TGTGCCAGCAGCTTAGCGGGACTACTATTCGCCTACAATGAGCAGTTCTTC	CASSLAGLLFAYNEQFF
TRBV6-5	TRBJ1-1	-	-	TGTGCCAGCAGTCTAAAACAGGGTACCGAAGCTTTCTTT	CASSLKQGTEAFF
TRBV15	TRBJ2-1	TRBD1	-	TGTGCCACCAGCACCCCCCGACAGGGGACCTACAATGAGCAGTTCTTC	CATSTPRQGTYNEQFF
TRBV4-2	TRBJ1-6	TRBD1	-	TGTGCCAGCAGCCAAGAAGCCGGACAGGGGGCCATAAATTCACCCCTCCACTTT	CASSQEAGQGAINSPLHF
TRBV20-1	TRBJ2-5	-	-	TGCAGTGCTAGAGGGGAGGAGACCCAGTACTTC	CSARGEETQYF
TRBV29-1	TRBJ1-2	-	-	TGCAGCTTAATAACGGGGGCCGGGGGAGGCTACACCTTC	CSLITGAGGGYTF
TRBV27	TRBJ2-7	-	-	TGTGCCAGCAGTTTACCGCTCCTCCGGGACCGACCCTACGAGCAGTACTTC	CASSLPLLRDRPYEQYF
TRBV30	TRBJ1-5	-	-	TGTGCCTGGGGGGAGGGTCAGCCCCAGCATTTT	CAWGEGQPQHF
TRBV10-1	TRBJ1-2	-	medium-sized	TGCGCCAGCGGAGGTGGGGCAGGGTCCAACTATGGCTACACCTTC	CASGGGAGSNYGYTF
TRBV19	TRBJ2-1	TRBD1	-	TGTGCCAGTTCCGGGACAGGCCTATTCAATGAGCAGTTCTTC	CASSGTGLFNEQFF
TRBV6-5	TRBJ1-2	-	-	TGTGCCAGCAGTCCCGGGGACTATGGCTACACCTTC	CASSPGDYGYTF
TRBV5-1	TRBJ1-2	TRBD1	-	TGCGCCAGCAGCTTGTCAGCGCCGGGACAGGGGGGAGGCTACACCTTC	CASSLSAPGQGGGYTF
TRBV6-5	TRBJ2-1	-	-	TGTGCCAGCAGTTACGGAGGGGGCGGCCACAATGAGCAGTTCTTC	CASSYGGGGHNEQFF
TRBV28	TRBJ2-7	-	medium-sized	TGTGCCAGCAGCCCAGGACCGCTCTACGAGCAGTACTTC	CASSPGPLYEQYF
TRBV10-3	TRBJ1-2	-	-	TGTGCCATCAGCCCGAGACTCCTGAGTCATGGCTACACCTTC	CAISPRLLSHGYTF
TRBV7-9	TRBJ1-5	TRBD1	-	TGTGCCAGCAGCTTAGGTGGACAGGGGGCCTTACAGCCCCAGCATTTT	CASSLGGQGALQPQHF
TRBV6-1	TRBJ1-1	TRBD1	-	TGTGCCAGCAGTGAACTTCAGGGGGCCAACACTGAAGCTTTCTTT	CASSELQGANTEAFF
TRBV9	TRBJ2-1	-	few	TGTGCCAGCAGCGTAGCCCTAGCTCAGGATGAGCAGTTCTTC	CASSVALAQDEQFF
TRBV2	TRBJ2-5	TRBD1	-	TGTGCCAGCAGTGAATCACAGGGGGCAATAGAGACCCAGTACTTC	CASSESQGAIETQYF
TRBV7-9	TRBJ1-1	TRBD1	-	TGTGCCAGCAGCTTAGCGGACAGGGCCATGAACACTGAAGCTTTCTTT	CASSLADRAMNTEAFF
TRBV28	TRBJ2-7	TRBD1	-	TGTGCCAGCAGCTCGGGACAGACTATTATCTTC	CASSSGQTIIF